Listed below are T cell receptor beta chains from one sample, sequenced in a study of T cell responses to AZD1222 COVID-19 vaccine. Assay: immunoSEQ multiplex PCR; the TCRdb copy retains only in-frame clones and omits some. The data hold tens of thousands of clones, with approximately 85% observed a single time. The sample here was peripheral blood, taken 28 days after the second AZD1222 dose. Receptor source: an adult who received the AZD1222 COVID-19 vaccine. CDR3s include the opening cysteine and the closing phenylalanine or tryptophan. Fields, in order: clone size, V gene, D gene, J gene, CDR3 DNA, CDR3 protein. D genes are given only for firm matches. Clone size is shown for a subset of rows, as once, few, many or a class of expanded clone.

clone size: -
V gene: TRBV10-2
D gene: -
J gene: TRBJ1-3
CDR3 DNA: TGCGCCAGCAGTGAAGCAACAGGCCGGGGTAACACCATATATTTT
CDR3 protein: CASSEATGRGNTIYF

clone size: -
V gene: TRBV6-6
D gene: -
J gene: TRBJ1-3
CDR3 DNA: TGTGCCAGCAATGGGGAGCTGGTTGGAAACACCATATATTTT
CDR3 protein: CASNGELVGNTIYF

clone size: -
V gene: TRBV19
D gene: -
J gene: TRBJ2-5
CDR3 DNA: TGTGCCAGTAGTATGATCGGGACAACGGAGACCCAGTACTTC
CDR3 protein: CASSMIGTTETQYF

clone size: -
V gene: TRBV28
D gene: -
J gene: TRBJ2-6
CDR3 DNA: TGTGCCAGCAGTTTATACCCGGGACAAAGCTCTGGGGCCAACGTCCTGACTTTC
CDR3 protein: CASSLYPGQSSGANVLTF

clone size: -
V gene: TRBV3-1/TRBV3-2
D gene: -
J gene: TRBJ2-1
CDR3 DNA: TGTGCCAGCAGCCAATCGGGCAATGAGCAGTTCTTC
CDR3 protein: CASSQSGNEQFF

clone size: -
V gene: TRBV3-1/TRBV3-2
D gene: TRBD2
J gene: TRBJ2-5
CDR3 DNA: TGTGCCAGCCTTAACCGGGGCCAGCGGGGAGAGACCCAGTACTTC
CDR3 protein: CASLNRGQRGETQYF

clone size: -
V gene: TRBV6-5
D gene: TRBD1
J gene: TRBJ1-1
CDR3 DNA: TGTGCCAGCACCCCACAGGGGGCGGCGGGAGCTTTCTTT
CDR3 protein: CASTPQGAAGAFF

clone size: -
V gene: TRBV7-9
D gene: -
J gene: TRBJ2-4
CDR3 DNA: TGTGCCAGCAGCTCAGGAGGGGGCGAAGACATTCAGTACTTC
CDR3 protein: CASSSGGGEDIQYF

clone size: -
V gene: TRBV6-5
D gene: -
J gene: TRBJ1-2
CDR3 DNA: TGTGCCAGCATTACAAGTTGGGGGGGAAGCTATGGCTACACCTTC
CDR3 protein: CASITSWGGSYGYTF

clone size: -
V gene: TRBV7-2
D gene: TRBD2
J gene: TRBJ2-7
CDR3 DNA: TGTGCCAGCAGCTTAACTAGCGGGGGGTCCTACGAGCAGTACTTC
CDR3 protein: CASSLTSGGSYEQYF

clone size: once
V gene: TRBV21-1
D gene: -
J gene: TRBJ1-3
CDR3 DNA: TGTGCCAGCAGTGGGACAGGCGCCGTAGCGGGAAACACCATATATTTT
CDR3 protein: CASSGTGAVAGNTIYF

clone size: -
V gene: TRBV28
D gene: -
J gene: TRBJ1-1
CDR3 DNA: TGTGCCAGCAGCCTCTCCGGGCCAGGGAGAGTCATTACTGAAGCTTTCTTT
CDR3 protein: CASSLSGPGRVITEAFF

clone size: -
V gene: TRBV11-2
D gene: -
J gene: TRBJ2-7
CDR3 DNA: TGTGCCAGCAGCTTAGCGGGCGAGCAGTACTTC
CDR3 protein: CASSLAGEQYF

clone size: -
V gene: TRBV6-5
D gene: -
J gene: TRBJ2-7
CDR3 DNA: TGTGCCAGCAGTTACCAACTAGGGGGCGAGCAGTACTTC
CDR3 protein: CASSYQLGGEQYF

clone size: -
V gene: TRBV2
D gene: -
J gene: TRBJ1-2
CDR3 DNA: TGTGCTGGTAGGACAGCTAACTATGGCTACACCTTC
CDR3 protein: CAGRTANYGYTF

clone size: -
V gene: TRBV11-2
D gene: -
J gene: TRBJ2-3
CDR3 DNA: TGTGCCAGCAGCTTTCTGGGGCCGACAGATACGCAGTATTTT
CDR3 protein: CASSFLGPTDTQYF

clone size: -
V gene: TRBV30
D gene: -
J gene: TRBJ1-4
CDR3 DNA: TGTGCCTGGAGCGGGACCGAGATCCTTAAACTGTTTTTT
CDR3 protein: CAWSGTEILKLFF

clone size: -
V gene: TRBV19
D gene: TRBD1
J gene: TRBJ1-2
CDR3 DNA: TGTGCCAGTAGCGACAGGGTGACCTACGGCTACACCTTC
CDR3 protein: CASSDRVTYGYTF

clone size: -
V gene: TRBV3-1/TRBV3-2
D gene: -
J gene: TRBJ2-3
CDR3 DNA: TGTGCCAGCAGCCAGAACGGGGGCCCGGCAGATACGCAGTATTTT
CDR3 protein: CASSQNGGPADTQYF

clone size: -
V gene: TRBV6-4
D gene: TRBD1
J gene: TRBJ2-2
CDR3 DNA: TGTGCCAGCAGTGGCCGGACAGGGTGGTGGGCCGGGGAGCTGTTTTTT
CDR3 protein: CASSGRTGWWAGELFF